This TCR beta chain was captured by sequencing in a study of T cell responses to AZD1222 COVID-19 vaccine. Points from the study as a whole: Epitopes outside B.1.351 and B.1.1.7 mutated regions reportedly drew nearly half of spike TCRs. White British people made up most donors, females outnumbered males, and clonal diversity was possibly underestimated.

J lost 4 bases, V lost 2 bases, and 6 bases had no gene match. Germline V gene sequence: CDR1 MNHEY, CDR2 SVGAGI. CDR3 length: 16 amino acids. Assay used: immunoSEQ multiplex PCR; TCRdb lists only in-frame clones, some missing. The sample includes 150,000 to 200,000 clones, around 90% of them seen just once. With regard to this clone: Its antigen remains unknown.

This specimen consisted of peripheral blood, obtained on day 0 of AZD1222 vaccination. This TCR was recovered from an adult in good health. V is TRBV6-5 and J is TRBJ1-2, with TRBD1 matching 11 bases. CDR3 sequence (DNA): TGTGCCAGCAGTTACGTCCGGACAGGGGGCGGCTATGGCTACACCTTC. It translates to CASSYVRTGGGYGYTF.